This T cell receptor (beta chain) comes out of a study of response to subunit inactivated influenza vaccine. Overall study findings and caveats: Authors suggested few new T cells are recruited by each seasonal influenza vaccination.

As for this clonotype: Its antigen is not identified.

Via MiXCR, TCRdb re-called the RT-PCR reads, giving one row per CDR3 protein. The repertoire consists of some 500,000 distinct CDR3 sequences, with approximately 15% occurring once and the leading ten covering 3%. Trimming cost V 3 bases and J 1 base; bases outside gene matches: 10. This CDR3 is 17 amino acids long. This specimen was CD4+ T cells sorted from PBMCs, taken approximately 25 months after vaccination. The chain uses TRBV12-3 or TRBV12-4 and TRBJ2-3, with TRBD2 identical over 7 bases. The clonotype comes from a man aged 45 to 70 who received an inactivated influenza vaccine. CDR3 in amino acids: CASSFPRTRDRTDTQYF. In DNA, the CDR3 is TGTGCCAGCAGTTTCCCCCGGACTAGAGACCGCACAGATACGCAGTATTTT.